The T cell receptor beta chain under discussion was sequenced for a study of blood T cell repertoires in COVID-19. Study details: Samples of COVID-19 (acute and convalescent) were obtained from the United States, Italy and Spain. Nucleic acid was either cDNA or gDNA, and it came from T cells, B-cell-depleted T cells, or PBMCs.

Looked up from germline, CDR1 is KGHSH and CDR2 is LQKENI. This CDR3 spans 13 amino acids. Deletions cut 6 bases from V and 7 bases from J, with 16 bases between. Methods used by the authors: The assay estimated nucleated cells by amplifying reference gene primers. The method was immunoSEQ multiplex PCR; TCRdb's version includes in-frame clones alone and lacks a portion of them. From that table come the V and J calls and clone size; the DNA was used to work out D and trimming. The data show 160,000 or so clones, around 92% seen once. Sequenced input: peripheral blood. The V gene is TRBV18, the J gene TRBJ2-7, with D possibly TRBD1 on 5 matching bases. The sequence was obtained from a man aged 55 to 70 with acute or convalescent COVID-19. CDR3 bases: TGTGCCAGCTCCCCGCGGTCCTCAGGGGAGCAGTACTTC. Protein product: CASSPRSSGEQYF.